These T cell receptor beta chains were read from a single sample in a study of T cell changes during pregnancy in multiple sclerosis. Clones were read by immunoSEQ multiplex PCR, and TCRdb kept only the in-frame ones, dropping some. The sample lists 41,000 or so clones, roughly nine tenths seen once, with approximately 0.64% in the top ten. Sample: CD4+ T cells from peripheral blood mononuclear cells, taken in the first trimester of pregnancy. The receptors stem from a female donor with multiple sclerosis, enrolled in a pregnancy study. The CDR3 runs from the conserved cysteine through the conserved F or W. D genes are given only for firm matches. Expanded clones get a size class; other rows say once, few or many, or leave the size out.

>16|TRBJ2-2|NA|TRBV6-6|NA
TGTGCCAGCAGTGTCCCGGGGGTTCAAGGGACCGGGGAGCTGTTTTTT
CASSVPGVQGTGELFF
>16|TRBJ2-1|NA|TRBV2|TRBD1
TGTGCCAGCAGCGCCTATAAGACAGGGGGGTACAATGAGCAGTTCTTC
CASSAYKTGGYNEQFF
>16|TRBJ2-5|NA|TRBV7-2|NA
TGTGCCAGCAGCTTACAGGGTGCCCTAGTTCTTGAGACCCAGTACTTC
CASSLQGALVLETQYF
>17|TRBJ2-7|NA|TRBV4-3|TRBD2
TGCGCCAGCAGCCAAGATAAAAGCGGGAGAGGATCCTACGAGCAGTACTTC
CASSQDKSGRGSYEQYF
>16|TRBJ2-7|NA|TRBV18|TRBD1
TGTGCCAGCTCCATGGGGGGGGACAGGGCCGCCTACGAGCAGTACTTC
CASSMGGDRAAYEQYF
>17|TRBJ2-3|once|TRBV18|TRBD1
TGTGCCAGCTCACCTTTAAGACAGGGGTCAGGCACAGATACGCAGTATTTT
CASSPLRQGSGTDTQYF
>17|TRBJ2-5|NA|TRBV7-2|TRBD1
TGTGCCAGCAGCTTAGCGAAAATTACAGGGGGCGGGGAGACCCAGTACTTC
CASSLAKITGGGETQYF
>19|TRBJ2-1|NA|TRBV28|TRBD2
TGTGCCAGCAGTTTATTCCCAGGACTAGCGGGATCTACCTACAATGAGCAGTTCTTC
CASSLFPGLAGSTYNEQFF
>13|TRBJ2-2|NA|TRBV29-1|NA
TGCAGCGTTGATGGCGGAAACACCGGGGAGCTGTTTTTT
CSVDGGNTGELFF
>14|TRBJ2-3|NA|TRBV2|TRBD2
TGTGCCAGCAGAATAGGACTAGCCGCAGATACGCAGTATTTT
CASRIGLAADTQYF
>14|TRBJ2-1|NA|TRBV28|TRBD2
TGTGCCACCTTACTAGCGGGAGCGGCAAATGAGCAGTTCTTC
CATLLAGAANEQFF
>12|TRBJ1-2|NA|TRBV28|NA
TGTGCCAGCAGGCCGATCGGGTATGGCTACACCTTC
CASRPIGYGYTF
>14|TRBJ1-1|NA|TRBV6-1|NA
TGTGCCAGCATAATGGAACTACTGAACACTGAAGCTTTCTTT
CASIMELLNTEAFF
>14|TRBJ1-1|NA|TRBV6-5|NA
TGTGCCACTCAAGGGGGGGCCTTGAACACTGAAGCTTTCTTT
CATQGGALNTEAFF
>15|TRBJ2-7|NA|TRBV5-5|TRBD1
TGTGCCAGCCGCCCTTTAGGGACAGGGACTTACGAGCAGTACTTC
CASRPLGTGTYEQYF
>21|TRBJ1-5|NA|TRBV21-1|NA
NA
CASSKIPWGQGARYSNQPQHF
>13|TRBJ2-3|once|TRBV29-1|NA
TGCAGCGTTGGGGCTAGCGCTACAGATACGCAGTATTTT
CSVGASATDTQYF
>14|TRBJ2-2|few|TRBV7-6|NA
TGTGCCAGCAGCCTGGACTCTAACACCGGGGAGCTGTTTTTT
CASSLDSNTGELFF
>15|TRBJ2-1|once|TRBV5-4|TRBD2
TGTGCCAGCAGCTCCGGGACTAGCGTCTACAATGAGCAGTTCTTC
CASSSGTSVYNEQFF
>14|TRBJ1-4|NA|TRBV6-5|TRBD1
TGTGCCAGCAGCCACGACAGGGGATCTGAAAAACTGTTTTTT
CASSHDRGSEKLFF
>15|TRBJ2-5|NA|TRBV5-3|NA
TGTGCCAGAAGCTTGGCCCACAGGGAACAAGAGACCCAGTACTTC
CARSLAHREQETQYF
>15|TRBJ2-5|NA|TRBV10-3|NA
TGTGCCATCGACTGGCGGAGGGTGGGCCAAGAGACCCAGTACTTC
CAIDWRRVGQETQYF
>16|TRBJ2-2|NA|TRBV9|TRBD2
TGTGCCAGCAGCGTAGCTAGTCTAGCGGGAGCCGGGGAGCTGTTTTTT
CASSVASLAGAGELFF
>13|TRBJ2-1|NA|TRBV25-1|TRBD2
TGTGCCAGCTGGGGACTAGGCTCGGGTGAGCAGTTCTTC
CASWGLGSGEQFF
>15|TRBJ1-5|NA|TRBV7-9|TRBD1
TGTGCCAGCAGCTCGGGACAGGACCTCAATCAGCCCCAGCATTTT
CASSSGQDLNQPQHF
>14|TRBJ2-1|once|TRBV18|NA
TGTGCCAGCTCACCATTAGACTACAACAATGAGCAGTTCTTC
CASSPLDYNNEQFF
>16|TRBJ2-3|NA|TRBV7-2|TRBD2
TGTGCCAGCAGCTTAGGACCAGCGGGAGGGCCAGATACGCAGTATTTT
CASSLGPAGGPDTQYF
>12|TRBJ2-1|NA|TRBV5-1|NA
TGCGCCAGCCAAACAGGGTACAATGAGCAGTTCTTC
CASQTGYNEQFF
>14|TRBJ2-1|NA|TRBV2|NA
TGTGCCAGCAGTGATGGGCAGGACATGAATGAGCAGTTCTTC
CASSDGQDMNEQFF
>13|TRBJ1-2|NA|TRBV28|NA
TGTGCCAGCAGTTTGGCAGGGTGGCGTGGCTACACCTTC
CASSLAGWRGYTF
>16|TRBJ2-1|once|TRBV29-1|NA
TGCAGCGTTGAAGGGCTCGCTAGTTATCCCTCCAGCGAGCAGTTCTTC
CSVEGLASYPSSEQFF
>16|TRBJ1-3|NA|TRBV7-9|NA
TGTGCCAGCAGCTTAAGCCGGGGTGAAGATGGAAACACCATATATTTT
CASSLSRGEDGNTIYF
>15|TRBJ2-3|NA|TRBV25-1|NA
TGTGCCAGCAGGGCCCAGACAGGTAGAACAGATACGCAGTATTTT
CASRAQTGRTDTQYF
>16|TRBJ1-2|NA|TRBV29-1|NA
TGCAGCGTTGACGGTGGGGCAGGGGCCCCCTCTCGAGGCTACACCTTC
CSVDGGAGAPSRGYTF
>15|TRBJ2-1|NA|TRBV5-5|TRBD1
TGTGCCAGCAGCTTGAGGGACAGGGGAAACAATGAGCAGTTCTTC
CASSLRDRGNNEQFF
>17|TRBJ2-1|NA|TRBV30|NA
TGTGCCTGGAACCCAGGGGCGGTTCAAGGGGCCTACAATGAGCAGTTCTTC
CAWNPGAVQGAYNEQFF
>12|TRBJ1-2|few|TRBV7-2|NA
TGTGCCAGCAGCTTAAATCTCTATGGCTACACCTTC
CASSLNLYGYTF
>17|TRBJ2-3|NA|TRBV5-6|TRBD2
TGTGCCAGCAGCTTGGAAACTAGCGGGGCGAGCACAGATACGCAGTATTTT
CASSLETSGASTDTQYF
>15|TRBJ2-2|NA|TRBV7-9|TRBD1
TGTGCCAGCAGCTTAACAGGGGGCAGTACCGGGGAGCTGTTTTTT
CASSLTGGSTGELFF
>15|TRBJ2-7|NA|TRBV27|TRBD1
TGTGCCAGCAGTTTCCAGGGGGTTCTAGGTAGCGAGCAGTACTTC
CASSFQGVLGSEQYF
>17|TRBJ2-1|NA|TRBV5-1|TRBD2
TGCGCCAGCAGCCCGCGGACTAGCGGGAGACTCTGGGATGAGCAGTTCTTC
CASSPRTSGRLWDEQFF
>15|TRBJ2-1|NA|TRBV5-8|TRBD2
TGTGCCAGCAGCTCTAGCGGTATCTCCTACAATGAGCAGTTCTTC
CASSSSGISYNEQFF
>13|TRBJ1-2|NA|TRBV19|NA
TGTGCCAGTAGTATATCAGGGTACTATGGCTACACCTTC
CASSISGYYGYTF
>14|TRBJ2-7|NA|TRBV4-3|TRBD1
TGCGCCAGCAGCCGGTCCGAGACAGGGGCCGAGCAGTACTTC
CASSRSETGAEQYF
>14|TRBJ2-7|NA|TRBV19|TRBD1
TGTGCCAGTAGCCCTAGGACAGGGGGATCTGAGCAGTACTTC
CASSPRTGGSEQYF
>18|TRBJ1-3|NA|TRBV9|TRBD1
TGTGCCAGCAGCGTAGGTAGAGGACAGGCCGGCTCTGGAAACACCATATATTTT
CASSVGRGQAGSGNTIYF
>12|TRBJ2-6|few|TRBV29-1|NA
TGCAGCGTTGAGGCAGGTGCCAACGTCCTGACTTTC
CSVEAGANVLTF
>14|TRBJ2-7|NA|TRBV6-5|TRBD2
TGTGCCTCCAACACGAGGGAGGGCCGCGGCGAGCAGTACTTC
CASNTREGRGEQYF
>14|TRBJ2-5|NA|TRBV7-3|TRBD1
TGTGCCAGCAGCCCACAGGGGGTACAAGAGACCCAGTACTTC
CASSPQGVQETQYF
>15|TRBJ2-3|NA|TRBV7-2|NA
TGTGCCAGCAGCTTACTCAACGGGTACACAGATACGCAGTATTTT
CASSLLNGYTDTQYF
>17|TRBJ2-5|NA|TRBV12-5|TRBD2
TGTGCTAGTGGCCCGGGACTAGCGGGGTTGTCCCAAGAGACCCAGTACTTC
CASGPGLAGLSQETQYF
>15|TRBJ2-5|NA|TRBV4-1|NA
TGCGCCAGCAGCTCCCTATACAGGGTCGGGGAGACCCAGTACTTC
CASSSLYRVGETQYF
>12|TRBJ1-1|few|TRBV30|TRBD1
TGTGCCTGGAGCACAGGGGGCACTGAAGCTTTCTTT
CAWSTGGTEAFF
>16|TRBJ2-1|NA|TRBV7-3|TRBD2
TGTGCCAGCAGCTCGGGACTAGCGGGAGGGCCTTCTGAGCAGTTCTTC
CASSSGLAGGPSEQFF
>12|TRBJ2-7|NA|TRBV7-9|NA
TGTGCCAGCACCCCGTCATCGGGAGAGCAGTACTTC
CASTPSSGEQYF
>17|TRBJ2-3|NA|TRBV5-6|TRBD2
TGTGCCAGCAGCTTGGCCGGGACTAGCAGATCCACAGATACGCAGTATTTT
CASSLAGTSRSTDTQYF
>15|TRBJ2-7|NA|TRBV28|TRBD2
TGTGCCAGCAGTCCTCAACTAGCGGGAGATTACGAGCAGTACTTC
CASSPQLAGDYEQYF
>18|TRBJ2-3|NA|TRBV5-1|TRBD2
TGCGCCAGCAGCCACCGTGGTAGAAGCGGGATCATCACAGATACGCAGTATTTT
CASSHRGRSGIITDTQYF
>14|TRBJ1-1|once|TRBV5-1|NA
TGCGCCAGCAGCTTGGAGGTCCGGGGGGAGGAAGCTTTCTTT
CASSLEVRGEEAFF